This TCR beta chain was profiled in a study of T cells after posttransplantation cyclophosphamide. General study findings and limits: Skin or GI-infiltrating T cells shared few TRB sequences with blood.

Profiled with immunoSEQ multiplex PCR; TCRdb holds only in-frame clones, not every one. The sample has about 18,000 clones, roughly 85% seen once. As for this clone: Its target is not known.

The J segment lost 4 bases and the V segment lost 5 bases, leaving 17 bases of the junction unmatched. The CDR3 loop spans 17 amino acids. CDR1 and CDR2 from the germline V gene are SEHNR and FQNEAQ (reference sequence). Sample: memory CD4+ T cells sorted from blood. This TCR derives from a man younger than 45 in good health and a related stem cell transplant donor. This chain joins TRBV7-9 and TRBJ2-7, with TRBD2 matching 7 bases. The CDR3 DNA is TGTGCCAGCAGCCCCTCGGGGACTAAACCGGGTTTGTACGAGCAGTACTTC. This sequence encodes CASSPSGTKPGLYEQYF.